This T cell receptor (beta chain) was recovered during a study of PD-L1 blockade in urothelial cancer. Overall study: Males with urothelial cancer arising in the bladder constituted about nine tenths of the roughly 30 patients.

The templates were synthetic TCR analogs, and they were spiked into each PCR. The data were produced by immunoSEQ multiplex PCR, yet TCRdb's version contains in-frame clones alone and is incomplete. The profile shows 50,000 or so clones, over 65% of them singletons. This clone was seen more than once but under ten times. Sample time point: pretreatment peripheral blood. Samples were collected from each patient before treatment and during treatment. Each patient gave between 1 and 8 of them in total. The source is a man between 45 and 60 years old with urothelial cancer. The material sequenced was PBMCs, taken around atezolizumab (anti-PD-L1) treatment.

The CDR3 DNA is TGCAGCGTTGATCCCCCGTGGGGGGGAGATACGCAGTATTTT. Its protein product is CSVDPPWGGDTQYF. The chain has TRBV29-1 and TRBJ2-3, with TRBD2 identical over 7 bases. This CDR3 is built from 14 residues. From germline, CDR1 is SQVTM and CDR2 ANQGSEA. With V trimmed by 3 bases and J by 5 bases, 8 bases remained unmatched.